This T cell receptor beta chain originates from a study of T cell responses to AZD1222 COVID-19 vaccine. Overall study results and limits: A mostly white British donor set with more females was recruited, and clonal diversity was possibly underestimated.

Profiled with immunoSEQ multiplex PCR; TCRdb holds only in-frame clones, not every one. The sample lists around 190,000 clones; 90% to 95% were seen once. V gave up 4 bases and J gave up 3 bases; unmatched junction bases: 8. The germline V gene has CDR1 SGHNT and CDR2 YYREEE (reference sequence). The CDR3 has 15 amino acids. This clone was counted a single time. Its antigen remains unknown. The genes are TRBV5-4 and TRBJ2-7, with 9 bases that match TRBD1. This specimen was peripheral blood, taken 28 days after the second AZD1222 dose. The clonotype comes from an adult who received the AZD1222 COVID-19 vaccine. The CDR3, as DNA: TGTGCCAGCAGCCGGACCGGGACAGGGCACTACGAGCAGTACTTC. It is translated as CASSRTGTGHYEQYF. The whole variable domain, remainder taken from reference TRBV5-4 and TRBJ2-7, is ETGVTQSPTHLIKTRGQQVTLRCSSQSGHNTVSWYQQALGQGPQFIFQYYREEENGRGNFPPRFSGLQFPNYSSELNVNALELDDSALYLCASSRTGTGHYEQYFGPGTRLTVT.